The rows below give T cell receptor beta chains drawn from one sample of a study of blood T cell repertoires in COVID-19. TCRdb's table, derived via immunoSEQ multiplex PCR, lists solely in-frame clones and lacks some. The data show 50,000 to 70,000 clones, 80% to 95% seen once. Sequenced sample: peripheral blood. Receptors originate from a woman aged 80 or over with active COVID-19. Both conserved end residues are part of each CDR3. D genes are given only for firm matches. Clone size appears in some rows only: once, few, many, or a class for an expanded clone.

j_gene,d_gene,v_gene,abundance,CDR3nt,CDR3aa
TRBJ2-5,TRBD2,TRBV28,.,TGTGCCAGCAGTTCCCGGTCCCTCGGGGATAGCGGGAGTGTGGAGACCCAGTACTTC,CASSSRSLGDSGSVETQYF
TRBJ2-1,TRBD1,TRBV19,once,TGTGCCAGTAGTATAGTGGACAGGGGAGCCTACAATGAGCAGTTCTTC,CASSIVDRGAYNEQFF
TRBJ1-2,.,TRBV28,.,TGTGCCAGCAGTTTATCAGGGCTCTACTATGGCTACACCTTC,CASSLSGLYYGYTF
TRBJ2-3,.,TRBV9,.,TGTGCCAGCAGCGCGTATGGAGACGCAGATACGCAGTATTTT,CASSAYGDADTQYF
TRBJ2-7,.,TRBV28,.,TGTGCCAGCAGTAGGAATGAGGGAGCCTACGAGCAGTACTTC,CASSRNEGAYEQYF
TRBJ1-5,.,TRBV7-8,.,TGTGCCAGCAGCTTAGCTCCAGGGCCTCAGCCCCAGCATTTT,CASSLAPGPQPQHF
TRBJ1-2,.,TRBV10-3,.,TGTGCCATCAGTGAGCGCAGGAAAGGATTGAACTATGGCTACACCTTC,CAISERRKGLNYGYTF
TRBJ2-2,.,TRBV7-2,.,TGTGCCAGCAGCCTGAACACCGGGGAGCTGTTTTTT,CASSLNTGELFF
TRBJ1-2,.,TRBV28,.,TGTGCCAGCAGTTTGGTAGGGAGCGGTGGCTACACCTTC,CASSLVGSGGYTF
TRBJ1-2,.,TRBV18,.,TGTGCCAGCTCACCGGGAACCAGGGGCCCGGCTTATGGCTACACCTTC,CASSPGTRGPAYGYTF
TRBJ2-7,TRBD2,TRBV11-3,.,TGTGCCAGCAGCTCGGCTAGCGGGAGCCACGAGCAGTACTTC,CASSSASGSHEQYF
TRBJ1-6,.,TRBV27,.,TGTGCCAGCAGTCTTAACAGGGCCGGACCCCTCCACTTT,CASSLNRAGPLHF
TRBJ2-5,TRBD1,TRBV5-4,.,TGTGCCAGCAGTTGGGACAGGGAGCGGGAGACCCAGTACTTC,CASSWDRERETQYF
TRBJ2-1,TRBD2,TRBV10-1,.,TGCGCCAGCAGTGGCGGCGGGAGCCTCAAGAATGAGCAGTTCTTC,CASSGGGSLKNEQFF
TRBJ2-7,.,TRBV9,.,TGTGCCAGCAGCGCCCAGGACAGCTACGAGCAGTACTTC,CASSAQDSYEQYF
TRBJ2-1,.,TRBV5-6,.,TGTGCCAGCAGCGAGGGGTTAGCGGTGACCTACAATGAGCAGTTCTTC,CASSEGLAVTYNEQFF
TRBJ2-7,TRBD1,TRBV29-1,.,TGCAGCGTTACAGGGGGAAAACTTTACGAGCAGTACTTC,CSVTGGKLYEQYF
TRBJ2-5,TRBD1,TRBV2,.,TGTGCCAGCAACTGGGACAGGGGGCAAGAGACCCAGTACTTC,CASNWDRGQETQYF
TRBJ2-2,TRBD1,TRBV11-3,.,TGTGCCAGCAGCGGACAGGGGGCGAACACCGGGGAGCTGTTTTTT,CASSGQGANTGELFF
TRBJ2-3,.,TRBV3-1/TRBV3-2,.,TGTGCCAGCAGCCAACTAGCGTCGGCTGAGGATACGCAGTATTTT,CASSQLASAEDTQYF
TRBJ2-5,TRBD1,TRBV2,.,TGTGCCAGCGGGGGGGACAGGGTTGGAGAGACCCAGTACTTC,CASGGDRVGETQYF
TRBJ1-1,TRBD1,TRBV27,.,TGTGCCAGCAGCCCCAGGGGGCTCACTGAAGCTTTCTTT,CASSPRGLTEAFF
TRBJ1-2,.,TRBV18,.,TGTGCCAGCTCACCACCCGCCGGGAACTATGGCTACACCTTC,CASSPPAGNYGYTF
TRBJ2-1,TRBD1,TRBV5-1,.,TGCGCCAGCAGCCCGGACAGGGGCTACAATGAGCAGTTCTTC,CASSPDRGYNEQFF
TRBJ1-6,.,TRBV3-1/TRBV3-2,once,TGTGCCAGCAGCCAACTCCAGGGTAATTCACCCCTCCACTTT,CASSQLQGNSPLHF
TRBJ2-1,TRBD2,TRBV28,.,TGTGCCAGCAACTTAGCGGGAGTTTACAATGAGCAGTTCTTC,CASNLAGVYNEQFF
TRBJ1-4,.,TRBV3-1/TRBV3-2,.,TGTGCCAGCAGCCCGGGACTCGAAGAAAAACTGTTTTTT,CASSPGLEEKLFF
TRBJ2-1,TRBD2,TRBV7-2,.,TGTGCCAGCAGCTCTAGACTAGCGGGGGGAGGTGAGCAGTTCTTC,CASSSRLAGGGEQFF
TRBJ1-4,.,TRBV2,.,TGTGCCAGCAGCGCCTTCCAGGGAACTAATGAAAAACTGTTTTTT,CASSAFQGTNEKLFF
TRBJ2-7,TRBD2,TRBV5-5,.,TGTGCCAGCAGCCTCGAACTAGCGGGAGGGCCCAACGAGCAGTACTTC,CASSLELAGGPNEQYF
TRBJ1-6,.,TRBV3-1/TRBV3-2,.,TGTGCCAGCAGCCAAGTCGAGAATTCACCCCTCCACTTT,CASSQVENSPLHF
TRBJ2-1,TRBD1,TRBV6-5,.,TGTGCCAGCATACCATCGGGACAGGGGACCAATGAGCAGTTCTTC,CASIPSGQGTNEQFF
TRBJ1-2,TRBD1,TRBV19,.,TGTGCCAGTAGCATCGGGGGGGGACAGACTAACTATGGCTACACCTTC,CASSIGGGQTNYGYTF
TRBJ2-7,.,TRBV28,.,TGTGCCAGCAGTGCGGACAATCCCTACGAGCAGTACTTC,CASSADNPYEQYF
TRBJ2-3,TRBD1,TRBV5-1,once,TGCGCCAGCAGCTCTAGAGGGGGCCCCCAAGGAGATACGCAGTATTTT,CASSSRGGPQGDTQYF
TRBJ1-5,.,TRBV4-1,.,TGCGCCAGCAGCCAAGTGGACTTGGGTTTTAGCAATCAGCCCCAGCATTTT,CASSQVDLGFSNQPQHF
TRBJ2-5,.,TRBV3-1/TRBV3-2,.,TGTGCCAGCAGCCCGTTAGAAACCCCCCTAGCGAAGAAGACCCAGTACTTC,CASSPLETPLAKKTQYF
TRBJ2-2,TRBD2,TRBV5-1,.,TGCGCCAGCAGCTTGGCGGGGACTAGCGGGACGGGGGAGCTGTTTTTT,CASSLAGTSGTGELFF
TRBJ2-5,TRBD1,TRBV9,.,TGTGCCAGCAGCTTAGGACAGGGATCACGAGAGACCCAGTACTTC,CASSLGQGSRETQYF
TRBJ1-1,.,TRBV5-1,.,TGCGCCAGCACCCAGGTGGGCATGAAGGCTGAAGCTTTCTTT,CASTQVGMKAEAFF
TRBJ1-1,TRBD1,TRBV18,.,TGTGCCAGCTCACCTTTGCAGGGGGCCGTAAACACTGAAGCTTTCTTT,CASSPLQGAVNTEAFF
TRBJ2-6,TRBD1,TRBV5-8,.,TGTGCCAGCAGCTCCGGGACAGGGGACTCTGGGGCCAACGTCCTGACTTTC,CASSSGTGDSGANVLTF
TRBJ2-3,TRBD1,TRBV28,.,TGTGCCAGCAGTTCAGGACAGGGGGCGCGGACAGATACGCAGTATTTT,CASSSGQGARTDTQYF
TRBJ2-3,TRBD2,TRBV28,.,TGTGCCAGCAGTTTGCGGGCGGGGGGCACAGATACGCAGTATTTT,CASSLRAGGTDTQYF
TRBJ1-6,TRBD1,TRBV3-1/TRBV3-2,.,TGTGCCAGCAGCCAAGGTGGACAGGCGTCTTCACCCCTCCACTTT,CASSQGGQASSPLHF
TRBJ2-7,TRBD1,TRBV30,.,TGTGCCTTGGGACAGGGTTCCTACGAGCAGTACTTC,CALGQGSYEQYF
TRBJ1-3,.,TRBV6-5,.,TGTGCCAGCAGATGGGAGAATGGAAACACCATATATTTT,CASRWENGNTIYF
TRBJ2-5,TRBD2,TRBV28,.,TGTGCCAGCAGTTTTCAAGCGGGGGCTGGGGAGACCCAGTACTTC,CASSFQAGAGETQYF
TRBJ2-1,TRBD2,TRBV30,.,TGTGCCAGCGGGAGCTCCTACAATGAGCAGTTCTTC,CASGSSYNEQFF
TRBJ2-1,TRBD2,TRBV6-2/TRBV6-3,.,TGTGCCAGCAGTTACCCCGGGACTAGCGGACTCTTAAGCTCCTACAATGAGCAGTTCTTC,CASSYPGTSGLLSSYNEQFF
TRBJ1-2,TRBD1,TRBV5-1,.,TGCGCCAGCAGCTTCCCGGGACAGGGGGCAGGCTATGGCTACACCTTC,CASSFPGQGAGYGYTF
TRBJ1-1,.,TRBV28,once,TGTGCCAGCAGTTTCTGGGCCCAGAACACTGAAGCTTTCTTT,CASSFWAQNTEAFF
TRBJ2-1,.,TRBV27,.,TGTGCCAGCAGTAACCGGGACGAGGGGGATGAGCAGTTCTTC,CASSNRDEGDEQFF
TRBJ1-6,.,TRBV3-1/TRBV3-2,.,TGTGCCAGCAGCCTAGCCCGGGAACGCCTTAATTCACCCCTCCACTTT,CASSLARERLNSPLHF
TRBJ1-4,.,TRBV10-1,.,TGCGCCAGCAGTGAGTCGCAGGGTTGGAACGAAAAACTGTTTTTT,CASSESQGWNEKLFF
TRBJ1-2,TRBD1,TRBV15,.,TGTGCCACCAGCGAAGCGTGGACAGGGGCCTATGGCTACACCTTC,CATSEAWTGAYGYTF
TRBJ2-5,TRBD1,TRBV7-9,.,TGTGCCAGCAGAGGCCTGGGGACAGGGGAAGAGACCCAGTACTTC,CASRGLGTGEETQYF
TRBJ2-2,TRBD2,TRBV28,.,TGTGCCAGCAGTTCCATAGCGGGGGCGAACACCGGGGAGCTGTTTTTT,CASSSIAGANTGELFF
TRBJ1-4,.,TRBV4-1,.,TGCGCCAGCAGCCGGGGGGTGAGTGGGGAAAAACTGTTTTTT,CASSRGVSGEKLFF
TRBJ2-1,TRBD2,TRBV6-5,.,TGTGCCAGCAGTAACGGACTAGCGGTAGACAATGAGCAGTTCTTC,CASSNGLAVDNEQFF